Below are 23 T cell receptor beta chains sequenced from a single sample in a study of shared clonotypes between healthy human individuals. Method: immunoSEQ multiplex PCR; TCRdb's copy keeps in-frame clones and lacks some. The sample yields around 700,000 clones, roughly 70% seen once. Sequencing input: memory CD4+ T cells sorted from blood. Subset denoted: CD45RA-negative fraction. These receptors were taken from a woman aged 25 to 39 in good health.

This clone was seen only a few times. This sequence joins TRBV14 and TRBJ1-4; possible D gene TRBD1, 5 bases. CDR3 length: 16 residues. Trimming stripped 3 bases from V and 0 bases from J, with 11 bases between. Germline assignment: CDR1 SGHDN and CDR2 FVKESK. The CDR3 sequence: CASSQGDRTTNEKLFF. CDR3 coding DNA: TGTGCCAGCAGCCAGGGGGACCGAACAACTAATGAAAAACTGTTTTTT.

A single count supports this clone. This rearrangement joins TRBV30 to TRBJ1-1; tentatively, D is TRBD1 (6 bases). This CDR3 has 13 amino acids. The V end was cut by 0 bases, the J end by 5 bases, with 10 bases between. CDR1 is GTSNPN and CDR2 is SVGIG in the germline V gene (reference sequence). The CDR3 spells CAWSVLGGTEAFF. CDR3 in DNA: TGTGCCTGGAGTGTATTAGGGGGAACTGAAGCTTTCTTT.

The rearrangement links TRBV2 to TRBJ2-2; no firm D call. The CDR3 is made up of 16 amino acids. Germline V lookup: CDR1 SNHLY, CDR2 FYNNEI. V was pared by 5 bases and J by 0 bases, with 13 bases between. The CDR3, as DNA: TGTGCCAGCAGTCGATGGGTCGGATCGAACACCGGGGAGCTGTTTTTT. Protein sequence: CASSRWVGSNTGELFF.

The chain carries TRBV6-4 and TRBJ2-1, with D maybe TRBD2 (6 bases). This CDR3 has 14 amino acids. V was pared by 2 bases and J by 5 bases, with 10 bases between. Looked up from germline, CDR1 is MRHNA and CDR2 is SNTAGT. DNA for the CDR3: TGTGCCAGCAGTGACCTGGGGGGAGACAATGAGCAGTTCTTC. Translating it yields CASSDLGGDNEQFF.

The chain carries TRBV5-4 and TRBJ2-1; possibly TRBD2 for D (6 bases). The CDR3 has 14 residues. With 4 bases removed from V and 8 bases from J, the gap between germline ends came to 16 bases. Germline assignment: CDR1 SGHNT and CDR2 YYREEE (reference sequence). The CDR3 reads CASSLSGSWDEQFF. DNA for the CDR3: TGTGCCAGCAGCCTAAGCGGGTCTTGGGATGAGCAGTTCTTC.

The CDR3 loop is CASSHNGQKNTGELFF. The CDR3 nucleotides are TGTGCCAGCAGTCACAATGGACAGAAAAACACCGGGGAGCTGTTTTTT. The chain couples TRBV16 to TRBJ2-2; D is perhaps TRBD1 (6 bases). V gave up 6 bases and J gave up 2 bases, with 16 bases separating them. This CDR3 spans 16 amino acids. Germline CDR1 KGHSY, CDR2 FQNENV.

This chain joins TRBV7-8 and TRBJ2-1, with TRBD2 as a possible D gene (6 bases). Germline V gives CDR1 SGHVS, CDR2 FQNEAQ. V lost 4 bases and J lost 4, with 11 bases in between. The CDR3 is made up of 14 amino acids. The CDR3 DNA reads as TGTGCCAGCAGCTCCGGGACTCGTTACAATGAGCAGTTCTTC. Its protein is CASSSGTRYNEQFF.

This clone was counted between two and nine times. Other DNA sequences in the sample encode the same CDR3. The CDR3 here is CAWSVGLNQPQHF. The CDR3 coding sequence is TGTGCCTGGAGTGTAGGGCTCAATCAGCCCCAGCATTTT. The J gene is TRBJ1-5, the V gene TRBV30; D is uncertain. The CDR3 totals 13 residues. The germline V gene has CDR1 GTSNPN and CDR2 SVGIG (reference sequence). With 0 bases removed from V and 3 bases from J, the gap between germline ends came to 6 bases.

The chain has TRBV14 and TRBJ1-5, with unresolved D. The CDR3 has 15 residues. V lost 4 bases and J lost 5, with 15 bases in between. Looked up from germline, CDR1 is SGHDN and CDR2 is FVKESK. CDR3 residues: CASSPAGDPYQPQHF. CDR3 nucleotide sequence: TGTGCCAGCAGCCCCGCCGGGGATCCTTATCAGCCCCAGCATTTT.

The CDR3 nucleotides read TGCGCCAGCAGCCTGAGACAGGGGAGTGCCTACGAGCAGTACTTC. It specifies CASSLRQGSAYEQYF. The chain joins TRBV5-1 to TRBJ2-7, with 8 bases matching TRBD1. CDR3 size: 15 residues. With 4 bases clipped from V and 2 bases from J, the junction kept 8 bases outside the gene matches. Germline V gene data show CDR1 as SGHRS and CDR2 as YFSETQ. Combining the CDR3 with reference TRBV5-1 and TRBJ2-7 gives the whole variable domain KAGVTQTPRYLIKTRGQQVTLSCSPISGHRSVSWYQQTPGQGLQFLFEYFSETQRNKGNFPGRFSGRQFSNSRSEMNVSTLELGDSALYLCASSLRQGSAYEQYFGPGTRLTVT.

The V gene is TRBV6-5, the J gene TRBJ1-1; tentatively, D is TRBD1 (5 bases). Trimming stripped 5 bases from V and 4 bases from J, with 11 bases between. The CDR3 has 13 amino acids. Looked up from germline, CDR1 is MNHEY and CDR2 is SVGAGI. The CDR3 DNA reads as TGTGCCAGCAGTGCCGCCGGGGCCACTGAAGCTTTCTTT. As protein: CASSAAGATEAFF.

The V call is TRBV10-3, the J call TRBJ2-6; D unresolved. The V end was cut by 6 bases, the J end by 0 bases, with 9 bases between. The germline V gene has CDR1 ENHRY and CDR2 SYGVKD. The CDR3 is 15 amino acids. The CDR3 is CAIRMESSGANVLTF. The CDR3 nucleotides read TGTGCCATCAGGATGGAAAGCTCTGGGGCCAACGTCCTGACTTTC.

The chain uses TRBV2 and TRBJ1-5; maybe TRBD1 (6 bases). V lost 2 bases, J lost 9 bases, and 14 bases lay in between. The V gene's germline CDR1 is SNHLY and CDR2 FYNNEI. This CDR3 is 14 amino acids long. The CDR3 DNA sequence: TGTGCCAGCAGTGAACGGAGGGACATATGGCCCCAGCATTTT. Amino acid sequence: CASSERRDIWPQHF.

The rearrangement uses TRBV6-6 and TRBJ2-7; 7 bases fit TRBD1. V dropped 1 base and J dropped 2; count of bases not matched to a gene: 8. This CDR3 has 16 amino acids. CDR1 MNHNY and CDR2 SVGAGI come from the germline V gene (reference sequence). CDR3 loop: CASSYFDRDGTYEQYF. CDR3 nucleotides: TGTGCCAGCAGTTACTTTGACAGGGATGGGACCTACGAGCAGTACTTC.

The rearrangement joins TRBV12-5 to TRBJ2-5; 13 nucleotides align to TRBD2. This CDR3 has 18 amino acids. Trimming took 5 bases from V and 4 from J; bases not matched to a gene: 13. Germline loops: CDR1 LGHNT, CDR2 FRNRAP. The CDR3 region has the DNA TGTGCTAGTGGTCAAAGACTAGCGGGAGGCCCGGGTAGAGAGACCCAGTACTTC. Encoded protein: CASGQRLAGGPGRETQYF.

In its sample, this clone was seen once. The same CDR3 is also encoded by other DNA sequences in this sample. V gene TRBV5-1 combines with J gene TRBJ2-1; D is undetermined. Trimming took off 2 bases at V and 0 bases at J, with 9 bases between the two ends. CDR3 length equals 15 residues. Per the germline V gene, CDR1 is SGHRS and CDR2 is YFSETQ. CDR3 DNA sequence: TGCGCCAGCAGCTTAAGCTCCGGCTCCTACAATGAGCAGTTCTTC. The encoded protein is CASSLSSGSYNEQFF. Full variable domain (outside the CDR3, taken from reference TRBV5-1 and TRBJ2-1): KAGVTQTPRYLIKTRGQQVTLSCSPISGHRSVSWYQQTPGQGLQFLFEYFSETQRNKGNFPGRFSGRQFSNSRSEMNVSTLELGDSALYLCASSLSSGSYNEQFFGPGTRLTVL.

The chain combines TRBV30 with TRBJ1-4; 7 positions match TRBD1. Germline lookup yields CDR1 GTSNPN and CDR2 SVGIG (reference sequence). After removal of 7 bases from V and 8 bases from J, the junction contained 10 bases not matched to a gene. CDR3 length: 13 amino acids. Here the CDR3 reads CASTDRMREKLFF. CDR3 in DNA: TGTGCCTCGACGGACAGGATGAGGGAAAAACTGTTTTTT.

The chain has TRBV11-2 and TRBJ2-2; D unresolved. There are 14 residues in the CDR3. The ends were cut back, 7 bases at V and 0 bases at J, with 9 bases in the middle. Germline lookup yields CDR1 SGHAT and CDR2 FQNNGV. The CDR3 region is CASTSTANTGELFF. DNA of the CDR3: TGTGCCAGCACTTCAACAGCGAACACCGGGGAGCTGTTTTTT.

In the case of this clone: Other nucleotide sequences in the sample specify the same CDR3. The V gene is TRBV28, the J gene TRBJ1-5; D is unclear. The CDR3 totals 12 residues. V was pared by 5 bases and J by 6 bases, with 8 bases between. CDR1 MDHEN and CDR2 SYDVKM come from the germline V gene. For the CDR3, the DNA is TGTGCCAGCAGTACGGGCGGTCAGCCCCAGCATTTT. Translated: CASSTGGQPQHF.

This clone appeared a few times. V gene TRBV11-2 combines with J gene TRBJ2-3; the D is unclear. This CDR3 comprises 13 residues. Trimming took 5 bases from V and 5 from J, leaving 11 bases between them. Germline V CDR1 and CDR2: SGHAT, FQNNGV. This CDR3 reads CASSRGRRDTQYF. CDR3 coding DNA: TGTGCCAGCAGCCGTGGACGGAGAGATACGCAGTATTTT.

The CDR3 sequence is CASSLGGFLSRGRNTDTQYF. The CDR3 DNA reads as TGCGCCAGCAGCTTGGGAGGGTTCCTTAGTCGCGGGAGGAACACAGATACGCAGTATTTT. V usage is TRBV5-1 and J usage is TRBJ2-3, with TRBD2 identical over 8 bases. The CDR3 loop spans 20 amino acids. Germline V CDR1 and CDR2: SGHRS, YFSETQ. J was trimmed by 2 bases and V by 0 bases; bases with no gene match: 17.

The chain couples TRBV7-7 to TRBJ1-2; perhaps TRBD1 as D (5 bases). Trimming removed 1 base at V and 4 bases at J, with 13 bases between. CDR1 SSHAT and CDR2 FNYEAQ come from the germline V gene (reference sequence). The CDR3 is 15 residues long. This CDR3 reads CASSLGAEGTYGYTF. In nucleotides, the CDR3 is TGTGCCAGCAGCTTAGGAGCGGAGGGGACCTATGGCTACACCTTC. Using reference TRBV7-7 and TRBJ1-2 for the parts outside the CDR3, the full variable domain is GAGVSQSPRYKVTKRGQDVTLRCDPISSHATLYWYQQALGQGPEFLTYFNYEAQPDKSGLPSDRFSAERPEGSISTLTIQRTEQRDSAMYRCASSLGAEGTYGYTFGSGTRLTVV.

The CDR3 DNA reads TGTGCCAGCAGTTTATCTTGGGGGCAGCCCCAGCATTTT. This gives the protein CASSLSWGQPQHF. The chain couples TRBV27 to TRBJ1-5; D perhaps matches TRBD1 (5 bases). This CDR3 region has 13 residues. Germline V gives CDR1 MNHEY, CDR2 SMNVEV (reference sequence). V was pared by 0 bases and J by 7 bases, with 7 bases between.